The source of this TCR beta chain is a study of cytomegalovirus exposure and HLA in healthy donors. PCR involved 60 Vbeta and 13 Jbeta primers. Method: immunoSEQ multiplex PCR; TCRdb's copy keeps in-frame clones and lacks some. This sample's table has 50,000 to 70,000 clones. V gave up 0 bases and J gave up 1 base, with 9 bases separating them. Looked up from germline, CDR1 is GTSNPN and CDR2 is SVGIG (reference sequence). The CDR3 loop spans 14 amino acids. The TCR comes from a woman aged 18-30 years in good health and CMV-seronegative. The chain couples TRBV30 to TRBJ1-1, with D perhaps TRBD1 (5 bases). The sequenced sample consisted of PBMCs. CDR3 amino acids: CAWSVVGGNTEAFF. CDR3 DNA sequence: TGTGCCTGGAGTGTAGTCGGGGGGAACACTGAAGCTTTCTTT.